The 19 T cell receptor beta chains in this list originate from one sample, sequenced in a study of blood T cell repertoires in COVID-19. Repertoires were generated with immunoSEQ multiplex PCR, while TCRdb's copy carries only in-frame clones and drops some. The sample lists about 280,000 clones; 88% were seen once. The specimen was peripheral blood. The receptors originated from a man aged 18 to 35 with active or convalescent COVID-19.

V and J are TRBV12-5 and TRBJ2-2; D may be TRBD1 (6 bases). The CDR3 covers 16 residues. The germline gives CDR1 LGHNT, CDR2 FRNRAP. The ends were cut back, 2 bases at V and 0 bases at J, with 10 bases in the middle. The CDR3 nucleotides read TGTGCTAGTGGTTTGCTTGGGACAACGAACACCGGGGAGCTGTTTTTT. It encodes CASGLLGTTNTGELFF.

This chain connects TRBV4-1 to TRBJ2-7; 7 bases are shared with TRBD1. V lost 5 bases and J lost 0; bases outside the gene matches: 7. The CDR3 is 15 amino acids. Per germline, CDR1 MGHRA and CDR2 YSYEKL. The DNA for the CDR3 is TGCGCCAGCAGCTCCCGGGACAGTGTCTCCTACGAGCAGTACTTC. This gives the protein CASSSRDSVSYEQYF.

The J gene is TRBJ2-1, the V gene TRBV3-1 (or the pseudogene TRBV3-2), with a possible D match to TRBD1 (6 bases). This CDR3 has 16 amino acids. Trimming took off 2 bases at V and 1 base at J, with 12 bases between the two ends. Germline CDR1 is LGHDT and CDR2 is YNNKEL (reference sequence). CDR3 in amino acids: CASSQLTGLSYNEQFF. The CDR3 coding sequence is TGTGCCAGCAGCCAACTCACAGGGCTGTCCTACAATGAGCAGTTCTTC.

The chain carries TRBV19 and TRBJ2-2; 9 bases agree with TRBD1. V shed 7 bases and J 7 bases; nucleotides not matched to a gene: 7. There are 14 residues in the CDR3. Germline assignment: CDR1 LNHDA and CDR2 SQIVND (reference sequence). The CDR3 DNA reads TGTGCCAGTACCGCCGGGACAGGGATCGGGGAGCTGTTTTTT. As protein: CASTAGTGIGELFF.

This clone was detected many times. Other nucleotide sequences from this sample produce the same CDR3. The chain couples TRBV18 to TRBJ1-2; D is unclear. The ends were cut back, 3 bases at V and 1 base at J, with 9 bases in the middle. Germline values: CDR1 KGHSH, CDR2 LQKENI. The CDR3 is made up of 14 amino acids. For the CDR3, the DNA is TGTGCCAGCTCACCCCCCACAGTTAACTATGGCTACACCTTC. It codes for CASSPPTVNYGYTF.

The V call is TRBV9, the J call TRBJ1-2; D remains unclear. This CDR3 comprises 16 residues. Trimming took 2 bases from V and 0 from J, leaving 14 bases between them. Germline assignment: CDR1 SGDLS and CDR2 YYNGEE. The CDR3 DNA follows: TGTGCCAGCAGCGTGGACTCAGGAGCGGCTAACTATGGCTACACCTTC. Translating it yields CASSVDSGAANYGYTF.

V and J are TRBV15 and TRBJ1-1; D unclear. Between the trimmed V and J ends, which lost 3 bases and 8 bases, there was a span of 7 bases. This CDR3 region has 11 residues. From germline, CDR1 is LNHNV and CDR2 YYDKDF (reference sequence). Here the CDR3 reads CATSSREEAFF. Written as DNA, the CDR3 is TGTGCCACCAGCAGCCGGGAGGAAGCTTTCTTT.

This sequence joins TRBV5-1 and TRBJ1-2, with 10 bases lining up with TRBD1. Germline loops: CDR1 SGHRS, CDR2 YFSETQ. The CDR3 is 15 residues long. After removal of 2 bases from V and 10 bases from J, the junction contained 11 bases not matched to a gene. CDR3 bases: TGCGCCAGCAGCTTCACCGGGACAGGGGAATTTGACTACACCTTC. The encoded protein is CASSFTGTGEFDYTF.

The chain has TRBV10-1 and TRBJ2-7; 8 positions agree with TRBD1. V trimming: 2 bases; J trimming: 1 base; junction bases outside the gene matches: 19. The CDR3 consists of 20 residues. Germline values: CDR1 WNHNN, CDR2 SYGVQD (reference sequence). Here the CDR3 reads CASSEGSRGQTRIPSYEQYF. CDR3 bases: TGCGCCAGCAGTGAGGGGAGCAGGGGGCAGACGCGGATTCCATCCTACGAGCAGTACTTC.

The chain joins TRBV15 to TRBJ1-5; D ambiguous. V lost 7 bases to trimming and J lost 6 bases, with 13 bases between them. This CDR3 region has 13 residues. Germline values: CDR1 LNHNV, CDR2 YYDKDF (reference sequence). The CDR3 bases are TGTGCCACCACTCGCGGGTGGGGTCAGCCCCAGCATTTT. This sequence encodes CATTRGWGQPQHF.

The rearrangement uses TRBV9 and TRBJ1-1; TRBD1 is a possible D gene (5 bases). V gave up 1 base and J gave up 3 bases, with 10 bases separating them. CDR1 and CDR2 (germline): SGDLS, YYNGEE. CDR3 length equals 14 residues. The CDR3 loop reads CASSVSSGDTEAFF. The CDR3 region has the DNA TGTGCCAGCAGCGTAAGTTCGGGGGACACTGAAGCTTTCTTT.

The chain joins TRBV6-5 to TRBJ2-7, with TRBD2 as a possible D gene (6 bases). The CDR3 is 13 residues long. Germline V gene sequence: CDR1 MNHEY, CDR2 SVGAGI. Trimming removed 4 bases from V and 8 bases from J, with 15 bases in between. The DNA of the CDR3 is TGTGCCAGCAGTTTCAGACTAGGCACCCAGCAGTACTTC. Protein product: CASSFRLGTQQYF.

This chain connects TRBV14 to TRBJ2-2; 9 bases align to TRBD1. The CDR3 spans 17 residues. V lost 2 bases, J lost 0 bases, and 4 bases stayed unmatched. Germline CDR1 and CDR2: SGHDN and FVKESK. The CDR3 region has the DNA TGTGCCAGCAGCCAATACAGGGGGCTGGCGAACACCGGGGAGCTGTTTTTT. This codes for CASSQYRGLANTGELFF.

The chain combines TRBV7-9 with TRBJ1-2, with D perhaps matching TRBD1 (5 bases). Per the germline V gene, CDR1 is SEHNR and CDR2 is FQNEAQ (reference sequence). The CDR3 covers 15 residues. Trimming took 2 bases from V and 2 from J, leaving 12 bases between them. The chain's CDR3 is CASSLTAQGNYGYTF. Here the CDR3 DNA reads TGTGCCAGCAGCTTAACGGCTCAGGGCAACTATGGCTACACCTTC.

The CDR3 coding sequence is TGTGCCAGCAGCTTAAGGGCAGGGGGCACTGAAGCTTTCTTT. Translation gives CASSLRAGGTEAFF. This chain connects TRBV7-2 to TRBJ1-1; 7 bases are shared with TRBD1. Per the germline V gene, CDR1 is SGHTA and CDR2 is FQGNSA. This CDR3 is 14 amino acids long. Trimming removed 2 bases from V and 4 bases from J; junction bases left unmatched: 4.

The chain links TRBV12-3 or TRBV12-4 to TRBJ2-7; 10 bases are shared with TRBD2. The CDR3 consists of 13 residues. J was trimmed by 4 bases and V by 6 bases; bases with no gene match: 3. CDR3 bases: TGTGCCAGCAGACTAGCGGGGCCTTACGAGCAGTACTTC. It is translated as CASRLAGPYEQYF.

This chain connects TRBV9 to TRBJ2-3; TRBD2 matches 7 bases. The CDR3 has 16 amino acids. J was trimmed by 2 bases and V by 0 bases; bases with no gene match: 6. CDR1 and CDR2 from the germline V gene are SGDLS and YYNGEE. The DNA of the CDR3 is TGTGCCAGCAGCGTAGATGAGGGACTATTCACAGATACGCAGTATTTT. Protein: CASSVDEGLFTDTQYF. Filled out from reference TRBV9 and TRBJ2-3, the complete variable domain reads DSGVTQTPKHLITATGQRVTLRCSPRSGDLSVYWYQQSLDQGLQFLIQYYNGEERAKGNILERFSAQQFPDLHSELNLSSLELGDSALYFCASSVDEGLFTDTQYFGPGTRLTVL.

This chain links TRBV5-4 with TRBJ1-6; tentative D call: TRBD1 (5 bases). Per the germline V gene, CDR1 is SGHNT and CDR2 is YYREEE (reference sequence). The V end was cut by 4 bases, the J end by 8 bases, with 16 bases between. The CDR3 has 15 amino acids. CDR3 DNA sequence: TGTGCCAGCAGCAAACAAAGGGGAGGTTATTCACCCCTCCACTTT. Its protein product is CASSKQRGGYSPLHF.

This clone was counted a single time. The chain couples TRBV25-1 to TRBJ2-1, with D possibly being TRBD1 (7 bases). CDR3 length: 15 residues. V gave up 4 bases and J gave up 5 bases, with 15 bases separating them. Germline CDR1 is MGHDK and CDR2 is SYGVNS. CDR3 residues: CASSGSEGADNEQFF. CDR3 coding DNA: TGTGCCAGCAGTGGATCGGAGGGGGCGGACAATGAGCAGTTCTTC.